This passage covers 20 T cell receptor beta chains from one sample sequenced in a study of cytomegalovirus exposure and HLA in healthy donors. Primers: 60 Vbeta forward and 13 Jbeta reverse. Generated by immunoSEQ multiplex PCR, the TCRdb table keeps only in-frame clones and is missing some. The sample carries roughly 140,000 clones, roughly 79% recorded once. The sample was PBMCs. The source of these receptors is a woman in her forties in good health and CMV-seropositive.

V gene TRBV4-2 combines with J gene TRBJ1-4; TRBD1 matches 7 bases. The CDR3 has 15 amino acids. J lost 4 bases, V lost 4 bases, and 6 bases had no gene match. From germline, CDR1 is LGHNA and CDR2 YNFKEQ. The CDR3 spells CASSLEGTVNEKLFF. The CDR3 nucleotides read TGTGCCAGCAGCCTAGAAGGGACAGTTAATGAAAAACTGTTTTTT.

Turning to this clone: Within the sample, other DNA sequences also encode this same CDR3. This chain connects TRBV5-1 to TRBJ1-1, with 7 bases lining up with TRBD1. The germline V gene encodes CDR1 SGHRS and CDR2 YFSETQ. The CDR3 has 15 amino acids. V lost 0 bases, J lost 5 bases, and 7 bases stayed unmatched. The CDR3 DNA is TGCGCCAGCAGCTTGGGTCAGGGGGTAGGTACTGAAGCTTTCTTT. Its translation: CASSLGQGVGTEAFF.

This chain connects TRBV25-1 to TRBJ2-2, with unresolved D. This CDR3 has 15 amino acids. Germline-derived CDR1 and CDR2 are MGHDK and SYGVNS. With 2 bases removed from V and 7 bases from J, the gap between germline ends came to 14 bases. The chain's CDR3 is CASSELRSEGGELFF. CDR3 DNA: TGTGCCAGCAGTGAACTAAGGAGTGAAGGCGGGGAGCTGTTTTTT.

CDR3 sequence: CAISPGQGVWGLADNNEQFF. The CDR3 nucleotides read TGTGCCATCAGCCCGGGACAGGGTGTATGGGGACTAGCGGATAACAATGAGCAGTTCTTC. This chain joins TRBV10-3 and TRBJ2-1; 11 nucleotides line up with TRBD2. V shed 6 bases and J 5 bases; nucleotides not matched to a gene: 21. The CDR3 totals 20 residues. Germline CDR1 and CDR2: ENHRY and SYGVKD.

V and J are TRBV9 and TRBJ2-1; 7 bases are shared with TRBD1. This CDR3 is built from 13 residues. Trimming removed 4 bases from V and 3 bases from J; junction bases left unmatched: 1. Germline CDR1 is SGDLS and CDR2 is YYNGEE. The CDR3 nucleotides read TGTGCCAGCAGCCGGACAGGCTACAATGAGCAGTTCTTC. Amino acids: CASSRTGYNEQFF.

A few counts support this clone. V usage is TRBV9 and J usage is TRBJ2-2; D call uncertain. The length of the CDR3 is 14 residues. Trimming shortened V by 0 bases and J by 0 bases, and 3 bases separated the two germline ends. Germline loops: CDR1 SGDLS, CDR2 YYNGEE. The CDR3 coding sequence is TGTGCCAGCAGCGTAGGGCCGAACACCGGGGAGCTGTTTTTT. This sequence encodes CASSVGPNTGELFF.

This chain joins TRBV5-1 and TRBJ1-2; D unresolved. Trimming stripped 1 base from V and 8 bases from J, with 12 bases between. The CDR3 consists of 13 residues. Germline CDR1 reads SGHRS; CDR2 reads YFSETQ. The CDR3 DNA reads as TGCGCCAGCAGCTTGCCGGGATCGGAAGGCTACACCTTC. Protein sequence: CASSLPGSEGYTF.

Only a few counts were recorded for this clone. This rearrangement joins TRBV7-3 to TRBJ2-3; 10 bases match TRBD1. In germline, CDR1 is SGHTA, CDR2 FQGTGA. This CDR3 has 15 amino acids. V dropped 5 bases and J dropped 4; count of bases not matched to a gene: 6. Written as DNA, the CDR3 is TGTGCCAGCAGCGCAGACAGGGGGCGCGCAGATACGCAGTATTTT. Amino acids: CASSADRGRADTQYF.

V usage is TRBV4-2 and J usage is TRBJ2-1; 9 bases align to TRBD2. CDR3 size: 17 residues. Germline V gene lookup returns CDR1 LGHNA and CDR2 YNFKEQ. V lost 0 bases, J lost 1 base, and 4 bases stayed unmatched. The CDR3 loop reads CASSQDGSGGSYNEQFF. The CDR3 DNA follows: TGTGCCAGCAGCCAAGATGGGAGCGGGGGGTCCTACAATGAGCAGTTCTTC.

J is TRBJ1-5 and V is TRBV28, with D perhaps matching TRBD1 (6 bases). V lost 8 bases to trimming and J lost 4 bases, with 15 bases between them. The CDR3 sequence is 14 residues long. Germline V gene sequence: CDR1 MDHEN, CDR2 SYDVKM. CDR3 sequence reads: CASLRGSDNQPQHF. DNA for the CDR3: TGTGCCAGCCTCAGGGGCTCCGATAATCAGCCCCAGCATTTT.

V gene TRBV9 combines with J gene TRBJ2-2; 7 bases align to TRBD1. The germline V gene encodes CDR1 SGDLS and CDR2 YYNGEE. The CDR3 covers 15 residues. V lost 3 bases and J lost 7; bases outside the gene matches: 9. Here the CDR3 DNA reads TGTGCCAGCAGCGGGACAGGACTTACGGGCGGGGAGCTGTTTTTT. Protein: CASSGTGLTGGELFF.

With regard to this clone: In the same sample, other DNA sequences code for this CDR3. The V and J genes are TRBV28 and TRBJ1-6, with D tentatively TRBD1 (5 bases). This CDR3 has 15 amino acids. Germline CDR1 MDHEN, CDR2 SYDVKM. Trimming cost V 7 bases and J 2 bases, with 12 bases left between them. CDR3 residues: CASIPGLAYNSPLHF. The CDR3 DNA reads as TGTGCCAGCATCCCAGGGCTTGCCTATAATTCACCCCTCCACTTT. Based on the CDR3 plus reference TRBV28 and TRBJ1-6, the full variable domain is DVKVTQSSRYLVKRTGEKVFLECVQDMDHENMFWYRQDPGLGLRLIYFSYDVKMKEKGDIPEGYSVSREKKERFSLILESASTNQTSMYLCASIPGLAYNSPLHFGNGTRLTVT.

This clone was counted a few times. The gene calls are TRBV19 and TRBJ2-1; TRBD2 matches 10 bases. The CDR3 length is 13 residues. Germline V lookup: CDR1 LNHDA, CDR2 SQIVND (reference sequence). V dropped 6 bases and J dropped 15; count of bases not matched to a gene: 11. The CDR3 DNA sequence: TGTGCCAGTAGCACTAGCGGGGCCGGACCGGTGTTCTTC. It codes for CASSTSGAGPVFF.

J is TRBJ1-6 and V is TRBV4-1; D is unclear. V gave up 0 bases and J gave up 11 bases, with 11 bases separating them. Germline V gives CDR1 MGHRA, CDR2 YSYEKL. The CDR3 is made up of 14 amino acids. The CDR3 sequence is CASSQEARLTPLHF. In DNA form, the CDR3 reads TGCGCCAGCAGCCAAGAAGCGAGGTTGACACCCCTCCACTTT.

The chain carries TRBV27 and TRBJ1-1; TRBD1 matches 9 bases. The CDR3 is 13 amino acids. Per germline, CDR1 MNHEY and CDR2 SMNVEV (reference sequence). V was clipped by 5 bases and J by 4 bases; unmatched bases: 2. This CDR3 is CASSRQGGTEAFF. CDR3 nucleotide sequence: TGTGCCAGCAGTCGACAGGGGGGCACTGAAGCTTTCTTT.

The CDR3 DNA is TGTGCCTGGGCACTGGGGATTTCGGGGGCAACTAATGAAAAACTGTTTTTT. Residues: CAWALGISGATNEKLFF. The chain couples TRBV30 to TRBJ1-4; D possibly corresponds to TRBD1 (5 bases). The CDR3 is 17 amino acids. The V end was cut by 5 bases, the J end by 0 bases, with 19 bases between. Germline CDR1 and CDR2: GTSNPN and SVGIG (reference sequence).

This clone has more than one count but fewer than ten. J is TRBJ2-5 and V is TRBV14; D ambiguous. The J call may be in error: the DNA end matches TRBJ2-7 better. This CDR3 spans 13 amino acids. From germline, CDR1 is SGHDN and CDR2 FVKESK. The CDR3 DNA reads TGTGCCAGCAGCCATTCTAGAACCTACGAGCAGTACTTC. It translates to CASSHSRTYEQYF.

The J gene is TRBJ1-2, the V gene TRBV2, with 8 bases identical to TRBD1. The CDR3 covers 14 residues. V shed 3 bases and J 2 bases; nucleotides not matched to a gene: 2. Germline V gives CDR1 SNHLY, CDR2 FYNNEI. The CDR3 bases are TGTGCCAGCAGTGACCAGGGGGCGAACTATGGCTACACCTTC. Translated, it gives CASSDQGANYGYTF.

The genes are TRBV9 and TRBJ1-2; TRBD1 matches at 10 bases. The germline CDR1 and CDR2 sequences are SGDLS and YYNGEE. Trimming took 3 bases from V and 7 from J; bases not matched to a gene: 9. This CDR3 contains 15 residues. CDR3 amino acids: CASSETDRGRSGYTF. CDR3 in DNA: TGTGCCAGCAGCGAGACGGACAGGGGGAGGAGTGGCTACACCTTC. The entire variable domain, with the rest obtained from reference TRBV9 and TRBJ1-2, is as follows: DSGVTQTPKHLITATGQRVTLRCSPRSGDLSVYWYQQSLDQGLQFLIQYYNGEERAKGNILERFSAQQFPDLHSELNLSSLELGDSALYFCASSETDRGRSGYTFGSGTRLTVV.

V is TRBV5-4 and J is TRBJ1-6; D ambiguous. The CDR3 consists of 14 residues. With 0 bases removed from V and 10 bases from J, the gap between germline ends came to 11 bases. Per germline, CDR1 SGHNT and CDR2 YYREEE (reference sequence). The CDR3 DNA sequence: TGTGCCAGCAGCTTGGTTGGTGTCCAGTCACCCCTCCACTTT. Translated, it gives CASSLVGVQSPLHF.